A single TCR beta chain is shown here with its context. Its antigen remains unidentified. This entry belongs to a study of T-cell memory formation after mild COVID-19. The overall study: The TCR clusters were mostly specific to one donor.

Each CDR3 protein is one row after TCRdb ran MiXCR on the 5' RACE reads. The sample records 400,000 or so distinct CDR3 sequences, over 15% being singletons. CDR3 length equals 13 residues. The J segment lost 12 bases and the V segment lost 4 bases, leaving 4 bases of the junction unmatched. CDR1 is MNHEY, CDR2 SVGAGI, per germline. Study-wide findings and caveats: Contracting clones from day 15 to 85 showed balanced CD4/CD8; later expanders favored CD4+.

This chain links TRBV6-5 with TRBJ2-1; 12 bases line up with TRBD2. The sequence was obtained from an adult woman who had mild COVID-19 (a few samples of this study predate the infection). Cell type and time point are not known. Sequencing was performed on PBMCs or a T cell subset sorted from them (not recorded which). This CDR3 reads CASSSTSGRRQFF. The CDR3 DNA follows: TGTGCCAGCAGTTCGACTAGCGGGAGAAGGCAGTTCTTC.